The T cell receptor (beta chain) under discussion was sequenced for a study of T cell responses to AZD1222 COVID-19 vaccine. This clone was found once. Antigen unknown. The repertoire was sequenced with immunoSEQ multiplex PCR; TCRdb's copy has only in-frame clones and lacks some. The table has about 140,000 clones, approximately 88% seen once; the top ten hold more than 2.5%. V lost 3 bases and J lost 4; bases outside the gene matches: 1. The CDR3 sequence is 14 residues long. Germline V CDR1 and CDR2: LNHDA, SQIVND (reference sequence). Findings of the study overall: Per reports, nearly half of all spike-specific TCRs target regions that are unmutated in variants.

This sample comprised peripheral blood, obtained on day 0 of AZD1222 vaccination. The chain carries TRBV19 and TRBJ2-5; 11 nucleotides line up with TRBD2. This sequence was found in an adult in good health. In DNA form, the CDR3 reads TGTGCCAGTAGTATCCTAGCGGGGGGAGAGACCCAGTACTTC. It encodes CASSILAGGETQYF.